This T cell receptor beta chain was observed in a study of monozygotic twins with inflammatory bowel disease (dated by TCRdb to the late 2010s). A note on the overall study: In total, 28 monozygotic twin pairs made up the full study: 19 Danish pairs, all IBD-discordant, plus nine German pairs, of which four were IBD-concordant and five were IBD-discordant. Each individual had, on average, about 151 000 unique TCRalpha sequences and 181 000 unique TCRbeta sequences available for analysis. The search for disease-associated traits relied mainly on comparing, within discordant pairs, IBD patients with their genetically identical healthy co-twins.

From each donor, a roughly 2.7 ml peripheral blood sample was collected into PAXgene tubes and kept at -80 degrees C. Without T cell sorting, total RNA was isolated from whole blood using the PAXgene blood miRNA kit on an automated QIAcube. Deep TCRalpha and TCRbeta repertoire profiling with unique molecular barcoding was performed on peripheral blood of monozygotic twin pairs concordant or discordant for inflammatory bowel disease. For every twin pair, smoking habits were documented, and each individual was categorised as a current, former or never smoker. Broad study findings and their caveats: Compared with healthy twins, IBD patients shared fewer clonotypes with other individuals, and the difference was most pronounced in patients with signs of disease activity. No single strong signal or clonotype linked to IBD turned up in the results, so the idea that one exists was not supported. TCRbeta repertoire diversity, by inverse Simpson index, was decreased in IBD patients compared with their healthy co-twins. Because patients were on differing immunosuppressive treatments, the repertoires may have picked up extra background noise and inter-individual variability. Different T cell subtypes could not be distinguished in the analysis. Concordant and discordant twins showed no difference in repertoire similarity, possibly because of limited statistical power.

The library was made by 5' RACE. The input for every TCR library was 3500 ng of total RNA. For each sample, cDNA was synthesized in eight separate reactions using SMARTScribe reverse transcriptase. During cDNA synthesis, unique molecular identifiers containing a 6-nucleotide sample barcode were introduced by template switching. Amplification of TCRalpha and TCRbeta cDNA involved two nested PCRs of about 15 and 9 cycles, and each PCR was followed by bead purification. Before amplification, the cDNA was treated with uracil DNA-glycosylase and purified using the QIAquick PCR purification kit. The second PCR added Illumina TruSeq-compatible adapters along with sample-specific barcodes. TapeStation and Qubit were used to check library quality and concentration, and approximately 5.4 ng of each library was pooled. Pooled libraries were sequenced on an Illumina HiSeq2500 single-index Rapid Run with 2 x 100 bp reads and custom sequencing primers. The authors' analysis ran thus. MiGEC version 1.2.6 was used for UMI-based consensus assembly to correct PCR and sequencing errors. MiXCR version 2.1.1 handled V(D)J alignment, clonotype assembly and CDR3 extraction. Normalisation of gene usage, clonotype sharing and MAIT/NKT TCR abundance was achieved by analysing the top 1000, 10 000 and 20 000 clonotypes per sample. After downsampling to 27 000 UMIs, diversity was calculated as the inverse Simpson index using the vegan R package. Paired Mann-Whitney U tests were applied to discordant twin pairs, with Benjamini-Hochberg correction for multiple testing. Reads reprocessed by TCRdb are summarized as one entry per CDR3 protein sequence, and DNA is absent. Clone size and V and J calls follow TCRdb, not the original study. The sample's records list about 93,000 distinct CDR3 sequences. The leading ten clones occupy around 6.8% of the sample.

As for this clonotype: Its target antigen remains unknown.

Measured from the cysteine to the phenylalanine, the CDR3 is 11 residues long. The DNA sequence is not available. This clonotype originated in a human donor with ulcerative colitis or Crohn's disease, or a healthy co-twin of an affected twin (not recorded which). The V and J segments used are TRBV12-3 or TRBV12-4 and TRBJ1-1. The sample consisted of blood. CDR3 loop: CASSLGIEAFF.